This TCR beta chain comes out of a study of identical twins. Healthy Caucasians were all of the donors. TCRdb re-derived calls from the 5' RACE reads in MiXCR, one entry per CDR3 protein. In the table there are 520,000 or so distinct CDR3 sequences, roughly a fifth of which are singletons. Deletions cut 4 bases from V and 3 bases from J, with 17 bases between. This CDR3 has 15 residues. Germline V lookup: CDR1 SGDLS, CDR2 YYNGEE. Separately, the same data were catalogued under a study of T cells expressing NK-cell markers. From that report: The TCR beta repertoires were obtained from sorted CD3+CD56+NKG2C+, CD3+CD56+NKG2C- and CD3+CD56-NKG2C+ T cells. NKG2C+ dominant clonotype frequencies in six donors were roughly 1.0-7.5% of CD8+ T cells. Whether expanded NKG2C+ T cell clones were HCMV specific stayed uncertain.

The sequence was obtained from a woman between 18 and 30 years old in good health. Sequencing was done on a sample of CD4+ T cells sorted from blood. The chain uses TRBV9 and TRBJ2-7; D call uncertain. The CDR3, as DNA: TGTGCCAGCAGCCCGCGTCTAGGTGACGGCTACGAGCAGTACTTC. Amino acids: CASSPRLGDGYEQYF.